These 13 T cell receptor beta chains originate from one sample sequenced in a study of T cell responses to AZD1222 COVID-19 vaccine. TCRdb keeps only in-frame clones here, not all; method: immunoSEQ multiplex PCR. This table holds approximately 190,000 clones, almost 95% found once. The source was peripheral blood, collected on day 0 of AZD1222 vaccination. These receptors were taken from an adult in good health.

The rearrangement links TRBV9 to TRBJ2-1, with 7 bases lining up with TRBD2. V lost 0 bases to trimming and J lost 5 bases; unmatched junction nucleotides: 2. The CDR3 runs 14 residues. Germline V gives CDR1 SGDLS, CDR2 YYNGEE. The DNA of the CDR3 is TGTGCCAGCAGCGTAGGACTAGCAAACAATGAGCAGTTCTTC. Amino acids: CASSVGLANNEQFF.

The chain uses TRBV19 and TRBJ1-3; tentative D call: TRBD1 (5 bases). This CDR3 is built from 13 residues. CDR1 is LNHDA and CDR2 is SQIVND in the germline V gene (reference sequence). Trimming pared 3 bases from V and 8 bases from J, leaving 11 bases between. CDR3 amino acids: CASSIQGTDTIYF. CDR3 in DNA: TGTGCCAGTAGTATCCAGGGTACTGACACCATATATTTT.

CDR3 loop: CASSYSNTGTDNQPQHF. The CDR3 region has the DNA TGTGCCAGCAGTTATTCGAATACCGGGACAGACAATCAGCCCCAGCATTTT. This rearrangement joins TRBV6-9 to TRBJ1-5; 7 bases are shared with TRBD1. The V and J ends lost 0 bases and 3 bases, in that order; junction bases with no gene match: 8. Germline CDR1 and CDR2: MNHGY and SVAAGI. The CDR3 consists of 17 residues.

V gene TRBV5-4 combines with J gene TRBJ2-1; D may be TRBD1 (5 bases). Germline values: CDR1 SGHNT, CDR2 YYREEE (reference sequence). The CDR3 runs 15 residues. V lost 2 bases and J lost 8, with 17 bases in between. CDR3 nucleotide sequence: TGTGCCAGCAGCTTAGGGGTCTCGGGTTTCGATGAGCAGTTCTTC. It is translated as CASSLGVSGFDEQFF.

CDR3 protein: CASSQDLGQGMGEQYF. CDR3 bases: TGCGCCAGCAGCCAAGATTTGGGGCAGGGGATGGGGGAGCAGTACTTC. This chain joins TRBV4-3 and TRBJ2-7, with a weak D call TRBD1 (6 bases). The germline V gene has CDR1 LGHNA and CDR2 YSLEER. This CDR3 spans 16 amino acids. V gave up 0 bases and J gave up 7 bases, with 19 bases separating them.

V usage is TRBV7-8 and J usage is TRBJ2-7; D not resolved. Per the germline V gene, CDR1 is SGHVS and CDR2 is FQNEAQ. Trimming took off 3 bases at V and 3 bases at J, with 9 bases between the two ends. The CDR3 covers 13 residues. CDR3 sequence (DNA): TGTGCCAGCAGCTTTCCCCCCAACTACGAGCAGTACTTC. Its translation is CASSFPPNYEQYF.

The V gene is TRBV28, the J gene TRBJ2-1; TRBD2 agrees at 12 bases. Trimming removed 5 bases from V and 4 bases from J; junction bases left unmatched: 6. This CDR3 spans 16 amino acids. CDR1 and CDR2 from the germline V gene are MDHEN and SYDVKM. In nucleotides, the CDR3 is TGTGCCAGCAGTATTCGGACTAGCGGGACGTACAATGAGCAGTTCTTC. Its translation is CASSIRTSGTYNEQFF.

In its sample, this clone was seen many times. This chain links TRBV4-2 with TRBJ2-7, with D perhaps TRBD1 (5 bases). Germline assignment: CDR1 LGHNA and CDR2 YNFKEQ. The CDR3 runs 16 residues. Trimming pared 4 bases from V and 0 bases from J, leaving 16 bases between. DNA of the CDR3: TGTGCCAGCAGCCTGACAGCCGGGCTCAGCTCCTACGAGCAGTACTTC. It is translated as CASSLTAGLSSYEQYF.

The chain uses TRBV29-1 and TRBJ2-1, with 8 bases identical to TRBD2. The CDR3 runs to 12 residues. Trimming removed 1 base from V and 8 bases from J; junction bases left unmatched: 1. Germline loops: CDR1 SQVTM, CDR2 ANQGSEA. The CDR3 DNA is TGCAGCGTTGAAGCGCGGGGGGATGAGCAGTTCTTC. Its protein is CSVEARGDEQFF.

The chain's CDR3 is CASSLLGQGSGNTIYF. In DNA form, the CDR3 reads TGTGCCAGCAGCCTCCTTGGACAGGGCTCTGGAAACACCATATATTTT. This chain uses TRBV7-2 with TRBJ1-3, with TRBD1 matching 8 bases. Trimming removed 5 bases from V and 0 bases from J; junction bases left unmatched: 6. The germline V gene encodes CDR1 SGHTA and CDR2 FQGNSA. This CDR3 region has 16 residues. Looking up the rest from reference TRBV7-2 and TRBJ1-3 gives the full variable domain: GAGVSQSPSNKVTEKGKDVELRCDPISGHTALYWYRQSLGQGLEFLIYFQGNSAPDKSGLPSDRFSAERTGGSVSTLTIQRTQQEDSAVYLCASSLLGQGSGNTIYFGEGSWLTVV.

This chain joins TRBV19 and TRBJ1-5, with a weak D call TRBD1 (6 bases). Trimming pared 3 bases from V and 6 bases from J, leaving 15 bases between. The length of the CDR3 is 15 residues. Germline-derived CDR1 and CDR2 are LNHDA and SQIVND (reference sequence). As DNA, the CDR3 is TGTGCCAGTAGTATTGGTAACAGGGCAAGTCAGCCCCAGCATTTT. It specifies CASSIGNRASQPQHF.

The genes are TRBV24-1 and TRBJ2-2; possibly TRBD1 for D (6 bases). V lost 6 bases to trimming and J lost 5 bases, with 15 bases between them. Germline CDR1 KGHDR, CDR2 SFDVKD. This CDR3 is built from 15 residues. The CDR3 nucleotides read TGTGCCACCAGTCTTACTAAACAGGGAACCGGGGAGCTGTTTTTT. The encoded protein is CATSLTKQGTGELFF.

This sequence joins TRBV19 and TRBJ1-5; D remains unclear. CDR1 and CDR2 from the germline V gene are LNHDA and SQIVND (reference sequence). The CDR3 covers 13 residues. Trimming cost V 3 bases and J 4 bases, with 7 bases left between them. In DNA, the CDR3 is TGTGCCAGTAGTATTACTTGGAATCAGCCCCAGCATTTT. Translating it yields CASSITWNQPQHF. Variable domain in full (rest from reference TRBV19 and TRBJ1-5): DGGITQSPKYLFRKEGQNVTLSCEQNLNHDAMYWYRQDPGQGLRLIYYSQIVNDFQKGDIAEGYSVSREKKESFPLTVTSAQKNPTAFYLCASSITWNQPQHFGDGTRLSIL.